This T cell receptor beta chain was found in a study of early T cells in non-severe SARS-CoV-2 infection. Study-level background: Sequencing targeted bulk RNA from unsorted whole blood, leaving chains unpaired.

The CDR3 covers 14 residues. The germline V gene encodes CDR1 MRHNA and CDR2 SNTAGT. With V trimmed by 3 bases and J by 9 bases, 4 bases remained unmatched. Study-wide results and caveats: VDJdb matching skewed toward anti-spike CD8 responses, missing private and CD4 specificities.

This clonotype was detected ten times or more. The antigen remains undetermined. Unique molecular identifier tags were affixed to discrete cDNA molecules. One entry per CDR3 protein, called by TCRdb with MiXCR from the 5' RACE reads. The sample consists of some 54,000 distinct CDR3 sequences, roughly 10% of them appearing once. Sequencing input: whole blood. The clonotype comes from an adult who was a healthcare worker with PCR-confirmed SARS-CoV-2 infection or an uninfected control (not recorded which). The J gene is TRBJ2-1, the V gene TRBV6-4; 11 positions agree with TRBD2. The CDR3 loop reads CASSEYLAGGEQFF. The CDR3 DNA reads as TGTGCCAGCAGTGAATATCTAGCGGGGGGTGAGCAGTTCTTC.